This T cell receptor beta chain derives from a study of identical twins. Findings and limits, study-wide: For out-of-frame alpha sequences shared by twins, low generation probability was in excess. The more abundant beta clonotypes in cord blood had fewer insertions, and memory repertoires did not show this.

Everyone who gave samples was a healthy Caucasian. This clonotype has at least ten counts. Its antigen remains unknown. Each cDNA held unique molecular identifiers, and template switching gave it a universal primer site. TCRdb recomputed calls from the 5' RACE reads with MiXCR, one row per CDR3 protein. The data contain 510,000 or so distinct CDR3 sequences, roughly 15% of them singletons. This same sample was also part of a study on yellow fever vaccine responses in identical twins.

The sequenced sample was CD4+ T cells sorted from blood. The sequence derives from a woman under 30 in good health.

In nucleotides, the CDR3 is TGCAGCGTCGGACAGACGATGGGTGAAAAACTGTTTTTT. Translation: CSVGQTMGEKLFF. This chain links TRBV29-1 with TRBJ1-4, with a weak D call TRBD1 (6 bases). The length of the CDR3 is 13 residues. Trimming took 6 bases from V and 7 from J, leaving 15 bases between them. The germline V gene has CDR1 SQVTM and CDR2 ANQGSEA.